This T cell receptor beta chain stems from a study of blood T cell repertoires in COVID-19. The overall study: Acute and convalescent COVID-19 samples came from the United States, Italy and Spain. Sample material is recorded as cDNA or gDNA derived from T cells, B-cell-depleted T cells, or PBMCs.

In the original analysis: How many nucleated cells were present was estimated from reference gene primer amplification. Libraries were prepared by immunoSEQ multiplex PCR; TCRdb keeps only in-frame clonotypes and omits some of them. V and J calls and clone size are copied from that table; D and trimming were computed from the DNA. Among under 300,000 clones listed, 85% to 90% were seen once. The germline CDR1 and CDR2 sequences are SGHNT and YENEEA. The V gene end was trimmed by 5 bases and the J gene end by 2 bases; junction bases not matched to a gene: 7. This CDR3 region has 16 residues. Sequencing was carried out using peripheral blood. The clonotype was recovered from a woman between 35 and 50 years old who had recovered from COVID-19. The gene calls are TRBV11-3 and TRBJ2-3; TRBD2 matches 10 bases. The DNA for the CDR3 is TGTGCCAGCAGCCCACGCGGGACTAGCGTCACAGATACGCAGTATTTT. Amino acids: CASSPRGTSVTDTQYF.